The 32 T cell receptor beta chains presented below share a single source sample, sequenced in a study of T cell responses to AZD1222 COVID-19 vaccine. Sequenced by immunoSEQ multiplex PCR; TCRdb stores in-frame clones only, minus some. The sample lists 70,000 or so clones; about 80% were seen once. Sequenced material: peripheral blood, taken 28 days after the second AZD1222 dose. The source of these receptors is an adult who received the AZD1222 COVID-19 vaccine.

The genes are TRBV27 and TRBJ1-5; TRBD1 aligns across 9 bases. Germline-derived CDR1 and CDR2 are MNHEY and SMNVEV (reference sequence). The J segment lost 9 bases and the V segment lost 4 bases, leaving 7 bases of the junction unmatched. This CDR3 comprises 14 residues. CDR3 nucleotides: TGTGCCAGCAGTTCTCACAGGGGGCCACGGCCCCAGCATTTT. Protein: CASSSHRGPRPQHF.

The J gene is TRBJ1-1, the V gene TRBV5-4; perhaps TRBD1 as D (6 bases). The V end was cut by 0 bases, the J end by 3 bases, with 6 bases between. This CDR3 spans 13 amino acids. Germline V gene data show CDR1 as SGHNT and CDR2 as YYREEE (reference sequence). The CDR3: CASSLDRDTEAFF. The CDR3 nucleotides are TGTGCCAGCAGCTTGGACAGGGACACTGAAGCTTTCTTT. The full variable domain, its missing parts supplied by reference TRBV5-4 and TRBJ1-1, is ETGVTQSPTHLIKTRGQQVTLRCSSQSGHNTVSWYQQALGQGPQFIFQYYREEENGRGNFPPRFSGLQFPNYSSELNVNALELDDSALYLCASSLDRDTEAFFGQGTRLTVV.

The chain combines TRBV19 with TRBJ2-1, with TRBD2 matching over 7 bases. In germline, CDR1 is LNHDA, CDR2 SQIVND (reference sequence). V dropped 8 bases and J dropped 4; count of bases not matched to a gene: 14. The CDR3 runs to 16 residues. CDR3 in amino acids: CASGGTTPSGYNEQFF. The CDR3 coding sequence is TGTGCCAGTGGGGGGACTACGCCCTCGGGATACAATGAGCAGTTCTTC.

Worth noting for this clone: Compared with germline, one end of the junction differs, possibly owing to a read error. The V and J genes are TRBV4-2 and TRBJ1-1, with TRBD1 matching over 7 bases. Germline lookup yields CDR1 LGHNA and CDR2 YNFKEQ. This CDR3 spans 16 amino acids. For the CDR3, the DNA is TGTGCCAGCAGCCCGTCGAACAGGGGACGGAACACTGACGCTTTCTTT. Its protein product is CASSPSNRGRNTDAFF.

The chain carries TRBV4-3 and TRBJ2-6; TRBD2 is a possible D gene (5 bases). The CDR3 contains 18 residues. Germline CDR1 and CDR2: LGHNA and YSLEER. Between the trimmed V and J ends, which lost 0 bases and 0 bases, there was a span of 12 bases. Written as DNA, the CDR3 is TGCGCCAGCAGCCAAGATTCGGGAATGCTCTCTGGGGCCAACGTCCTGACTTTC. Amino acids: CASSQDSGMLSGANVLTF.

This clone was detected only a few times. V and J are TRBV5-1 and TRBJ2-2; 7 positions agree with TRBD1. CDR1 and CDR2 from the germline V gene are SGHRS and YFSETQ. The CDR3 covers 15 residues. Trimming at V came to 1 base and at J to 3 bases, leaving 3 bases not matched to a gene. DNA of the CDR3: TGCGCCAGCAGCTTGCGACAGGGATACACCGGGGAGCTGTTTTTT. It specifies CASSLRQGYTGELFF.

The chain links TRBV2 to TRBJ1-5; possible D gene TRBD1, 5 bases. The V end lost 2 bases, the J end lost 2 bases, and 13 bases lay between the germline ends. The germline V gene has CDR1 SNHLY and CDR2 FYNNEI. CDR3 length: 16 residues. CDR3: CASSERAGLGNQPQHF. The CDR3 nucleotides read TGTGCCAGCAGTGAAAGGGCAGGGCTGGGCAATCAGCCCCAGCATTTT.

The V call is TRBV7-2, the J call TRBJ1-5, with D uncertain. The V end was cut by 5 bases, the J end by 0 bases, with 14 bases between. CDR1 SGHTA and CDR2 FQGNSA come from the germline V gene. CDR3 length: 16 amino acids. Here the CDR3 reads CASSPRAGNSNQPQHF. The CDR3 DNA follows: TGTGCCAGCAGCCCACGTGCAGGAAATAGCAATCAGCCCCAGCATTTT.

This clone was counted between two and nine times. The CDR3 protein is CASRESGNQPQHF. The CDR3 nucleotides are TGTGCCAGCAGGGAATCGGGGAATCAGCCCCAGCATTTT. The J gene is TRBJ1-5, the V gene TRBV12-3 or TRBV12-4; D gene unclear. This CDR3 has 13 amino acids. Deletions cut 6 bases from V and 4 bases from J, with 10 bases between.

This chain uses TRBV28 with TRBJ2-3; 10 bases match TRBD1. The CDR3 spans 14 residues. From germline, CDR1 is MDHEN and CDR2 SYDVKM. V trimming: 6 bases; J trimming: 4 bases; junction bases outside the gene matches: 4. DNA of the CDR3: TGTGCCAGCAGGGGTGGACAGGGGGCAGATACGCAGTATTTT. Protein: CASRGGQGADTQYF. The full variable domain, with the rest looked up from reference TRBV28 and TRBJ2-3, is DVKVTQSSRYLVKRTGEKVFLECVQDMDHENMFWYRQDPGLGLRLIYFSYDVKMKEKGDIPEGYSVSREKKERFSLILESASTNQTSMYLCASRGGQGADTQYFGPGTRLTVL.

The gene calls are TRBV7-2 and TRBJ2-5; D might be TRBD2 (5 bases). Germline V gene data show CDR1 as SGHTA and CDR2 as FQGNSA. The CDR3 runs to 14 residues. With 7 bases removed from V and 0 bases from J, the gap between germline ends came to 12 bases. The CDR3 nucleotides read TGTGCCAGCAAAGATACGAGGGACCAAGAGACCCAGTACTTC. Amino acid sequence: CASKDTRDQETQYF. Looking up the rest from reference TRBV7-2 and TRBJ2-5 gives the full variable domain: GAGVSQSPSNKVTEKGKDVELRCDPISGHTALYWYRQSLGQGLEFLIYFQGNSAPDKSGLPSDRFSAERTGGSVSTLTIQRTQQEDSAVYLCASKDTRDQETQYFGPGTRLLVL.

This clone was recorded once. CDR3 in DNA: TGTGCCAGCAGCCTTTTCCAGCGGCAGGGGGCCGATGAGCAGTTCTTC. The encoded protein is CASSLFQRQGADEQFF. This sequence joins TRBV27 and TRBJ2-1; TRBD1 matches 8 bases. The CDR3 has 16 amino acids. The J segment lost 8 bases and the V segment lost 6 bases, leaving 15 bases of the junction unmatched. CDR1 and CDR2 (germline): MNHEY, SMNVEV (reference sequence).

The chain has TRBV2 and TRBJ2-2, with a weak D call TRBD2 (6 bases). The germline V and J ends were trimmed by 8 bases and 8 bases, with 18 bases remaining between them. This CDR3 spans 14 amino acids. Germline V gene data show CDR1 as SNHLY and CDR2 as FYNNEI. CDR3: CASGAGRPWGELFF. The CDR3 DNA reads TGTGCCAGCGGGGCGGGGCGGCCTTGGGGGGAGCTGTTTTTT.

This clone has only one observation. The rearrangement joins TRBV7-2 to TRBJ1-2, with TRBD1 matching 7 bases. The CDR3 length is 16 residues. Germline-derived CDR1 and CDR2 are SGHTA and FQGNSA. V lost 1 base and J lost 4; bases outside the gene matches: 9. The CDR3 DNA follows: TGTGCCAGCAGCTTAGATGCGGCCAGGGGGTTCTATGGCTACACCTTC. Its protein product is CASSLDAARGFYGYTF.

The V gene is TRBV12-3 or TRBV12-4, the J gene TRBJ1-2, with D hard to call. The CDR3 consists of 13 residues. The V gene lost 6 bases and the J gene lost 0 bases, with 8 bases spanning the gap. DNA of the CDR3: TGTGCCAGCAGCCCTCTCTCTAACTATGGCTACACCTTC. It translates to CASSPLSNYGYTF.

The rearrangement links TRBV5-1 to TRBJ2-5, with D unclear. The CDR3 extends over 15 amino acids. Germline loops: CDR1 SGHRS, CDR2 YFSETQ. V lost 2 bases and J lost 4, with 15 bases in between. DNA of the CDR3: TGCGCCAGCAGCTTCAACTCGATTGTTCGAGAGACCCAGTACTTC. This sequence encodes CASSFNSIVRETQYF.

The chain carries TRBV7-2 and TRBJ2-7; D unresolved. Trimming took off 1 base at V and 2 bases at J, with 15 bases between the two ends. The CDR3 extends over 16 amino acids. CDR1 and CDR2 from the germline V gene are SGHTA and FQGNSA. In DNA, the CDR3 is TGTGCCAGCAGCTTAGGTAATGAGCGAACCACCTACGAGCAGTACTTC. It translates to CASSLGNERTTYEQYF.

V usage is TRBV12-3 or TRBV12-4 and J usage is TRBJ1-1; D gene unclear. Trimming took 0 bases from V and 1 from J, leaving 0 bases between them. The CDR3 loop spans 12 amino acids. The CDR3, as DNA: TGTGCCAGCAGTTTAGCGAACACTGAAGCTTTCTTT. As protein: CASSLANTEAFF.

The chain links TRBV9 to TRBJ2-3; 9 bases are shared with TRBD2. In germline, CDR1 is SGDLS, CDR2 YYNGEE. CDR3 length equals 17 residues. V trimming: 4 bases; J trimming: 4 bases; junction bases outside the gene matches: 13. CDR3 residues: CASSPGGAGGPSDTQYF. The CDR3, as DNA: TGTGCCAGCAGCCCGGGAGGAGCGGGGGGTCCTTCAGATACGCAGTATTTT.

This clone showed up just once. J is TRBJ2-5 and V is TRBV6-5; possibly TRBD1 for D (5 bases). The length of the CDR3 is 15 residues. V was trimmed by 0 bases and J by 1 base, leaving 9 bases between them. CDR1 MNHEY and CDR2 SVGAGI come from the germline V gene. The CDR3, as DNA: TGTGCCAGCAGTTACTCTCCCGACAGCCAAGAGACCCAGTACTTC. Protein product: CASSYSPDSQETQYF.

The rearrangement joins TRBV19 to TRBJ1-1; D is perhaps TRBD1 (5 bases). Trimming stripped 6 bases from V and 1 base from J, with 9 bases between. This CDR3 has 13 amino acids. Germline CDR1 is LNHDA and CDR2 is SQIVND (reference sequence). CDR3 amino acids: CASSLGGNTEAFF. Here the CDR3 DNA reads TGTGCCAGTAGCCTGGGGGGGAACACTGAAGCTTTCTTT.

J is TRBJ2-7 and V is TRBV27; no clear D. Trimming cost V 6 bases and J 1 base, with 16 bases left between them. This CDR3 comprises 15 residues. Looked up from germline, CDR1 is MNHEY and CDR2 is SMNVEV (reference sequence). CDR3 in amino acids: CASRGMGLGSYEQYF. CDR3 DNA sequence: TGTGCCAGCAGAGGCATGGGCCTGGGATCCTACGAGCAGTACTTC.

The chain is built from TRBV18 and TRBJ1-2, with D possibly matching TRBD1 (6 bases). V lost 2 bases to trimming and J lost 2 bases, with 9 bases between them. Germline loops: CDR1 KGHSH, CDR2 LQKENI. CDR3 length equals 14 residues. DNA for the CDR3: TGTGCCAGCTCACCAACAGGGAAAAACTATGGCTACACCTTC. Translating it yields CASSPTGKNYGYTF.

The chain recombines TRBV28 with TRBJ2-6; no firm D call. Trimming removed 2 bases at V and 0 bases at J, with 5 bases between. The germline V gene encodes CDR1 MDHEN and CDR2 SYDVKM. The CDR3 extends over 15 amino acids. CDR3 nucleotide sequence: TGTGCCAGCAGTTTAGGGATCTCTGGGGCCAACGTCCTGACTTTC. Translated: CASSLGISGANVLTF.

In this sample, this clone turned up once. V is TRBV15 and J is TRBJ2-5, with D maybe TRBD2 (6 bases). CDR1 and CDR2 from the germline V gene are LNHNV and YYDKDF (reference sequence). Deletions cut 3 bases from V and 5 bases from J, with 16 bases between. The CDR3 totals 15 residues. The CDR3 reads CATSRPHQGGETQYF. In nucleotides, the CDR3 is TGTGCCACCAGCAGGCCCCACCAGGGAGGTGAGACCCAGTACTTC.

This sequence joins TRBV5-4 and TRBJ2-5; D is unclear. Trimming stripped 0 bases from V and 2 bases from J, with 5 bases between. The CDR3 loop spans 13 amino acids. Germline V lookup: CDR1 SGHNT, CDR2 YYREEE (reference sequence). Written as DNA, the CDR3 is TGTGCCAGCAGCTTGGGGGATCAAGAGACCCAGTACTTC. Its translation: CASSLGDQETQYF.

The rearrangement joins TRBV29-1 to TRBJ2-7; 8 nucleotides agree with TRBD1. Germline V gene data show CDR1 as SQVTM and CDR2 as ANQGSEA. J was trimmed by 5 bases and V by 6 bases; bases with no gene match: 3. The CDR3 totals 11 residues. DNA for the CDR3: TGCAGCGTGTTGACAGGGGACGAGCAGTACTTC. This codes for CSVLTGDEQYF.

This clone came up a few times. V usage is TRBV11-2 and J usage is TRBJ2-5, with 8 bases lining up with TRBD2. The germline V gene has CDR1 SGHAT and CDR2 FQNNGV. Trimming removed 2 bases from V and 5 bases from J; junction bases left unmatched: 13. This CDR3 spans 17 amino acids. The CDR3 spells CASSLNSQAGGRETQYF. DNA for the CDR3: TGTGCCAGCAGCTTAAACTCCCAGGCGGGGGGTAGGGAGACCCAGTACTTC.

The CDR3, as DNA: TGTGCCACTGAGACTAGCGGGGGGGTAGGGCAGTTCTTC. Protein product: CATETSGGVGQFF. The chain joins TRBV7-2 to TRBJ2-1; 14 bases map to TRBD2. Germline CDR1 and CDR2: SGHTA and FQGNSA. CDR3 length equals 13 residues. Trimming took 10 bases from V and 12 from J; bases not matched to a gene: 8.

The genes are TRBV20-1 and TRBJ1-5, with 9 positions matching TRBD1. With V trimmed by 3 bases and J by 4 bases, 7 bases remained unmatched. Germline lookup yields CDR1 DFQATT and CDR2 SNEGSKA (reference sequence). The CDR3 is 15 residues long. CDR3 residues: CSASTGTGRNQPQHF. The CDR3 DNA reads as TGCAGTGCTAGTACCGGGACAGGGAGAAATCAGCCCCAGCATTTT.

The genes are TRBV16 and TRBJ2-5, with TRBD2 as a possible D gene (5 bases). The V gene's germline CDR1 is KGHSY and CDR2 FQNENV. V lost 8 bases and J 9 bases, leaving 22 bases between the germline ends. This CDR3 is 14 amino acids long. The CDR3 DNA reads as TGTGCCAGCGCCATCGACTTGAACAACGGGGCCCAGTACTTC. Amino acid sequence: CASAIDLNNGAQYF.

This chain connects TRBV7-9 to TRBJ1-2; D is unclear. Germline CDR1 is SEHNR and CDR2 is FQNEAQ (reference sequence). The V gene lost 2 bases and the J gene lost 7 bases, with 17 bases spanning the gap. CDR3 size: 15 residues. The CDR3 nucleotides are TGTGCCAGCAGCTTAAGTCTCAGAGAATTAGGTGGCTACACCTTC. This codes for CASSLSLRELGGYTF.